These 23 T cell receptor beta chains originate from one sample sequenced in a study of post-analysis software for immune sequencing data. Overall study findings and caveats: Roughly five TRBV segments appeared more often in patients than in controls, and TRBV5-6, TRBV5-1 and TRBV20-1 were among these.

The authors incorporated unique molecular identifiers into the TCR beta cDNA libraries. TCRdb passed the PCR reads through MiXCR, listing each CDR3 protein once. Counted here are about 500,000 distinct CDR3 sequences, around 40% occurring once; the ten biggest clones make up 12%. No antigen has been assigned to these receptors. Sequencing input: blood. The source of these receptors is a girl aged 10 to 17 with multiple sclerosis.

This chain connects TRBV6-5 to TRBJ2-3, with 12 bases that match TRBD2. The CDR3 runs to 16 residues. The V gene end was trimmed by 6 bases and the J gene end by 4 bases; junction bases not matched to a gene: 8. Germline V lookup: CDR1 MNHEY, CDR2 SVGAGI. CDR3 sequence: CASRDQLAGGADTQYF. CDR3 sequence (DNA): TGTGCCAGCAGGGACCAGCTAGCGGGAGGGGCAGATACGCAGTATTTT.

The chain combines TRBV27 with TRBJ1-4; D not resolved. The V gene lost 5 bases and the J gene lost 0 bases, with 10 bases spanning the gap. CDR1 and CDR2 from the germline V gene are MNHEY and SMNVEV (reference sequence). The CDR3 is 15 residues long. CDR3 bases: TGTGCCAGCAGTCGGCAGCCCTCAACTAATGAAAAACTGTTTTTT. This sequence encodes CASSRQPSTNEKLFF.

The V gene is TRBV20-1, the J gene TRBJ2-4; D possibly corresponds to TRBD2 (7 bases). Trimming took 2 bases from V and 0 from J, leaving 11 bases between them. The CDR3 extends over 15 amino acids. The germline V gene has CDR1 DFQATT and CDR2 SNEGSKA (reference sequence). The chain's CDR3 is CSARMGGRAKNIQYF. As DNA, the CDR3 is TGCAGTGCTAGAATGGGGGGGCGAGCCAAAAACATTCAGTACTTC.

The chain's CDR3 is CSARDVGGKGAGELFF. For the CDR3, the DNA is TGCAGTGCTAGAGATGTAGGGGGCAAAGGGGCCGGGGAGCTGTTTTTT. The rearrangement links TRBV20-1 to TRBJ2-2; the match to TRBD1 covers 7 bases. Trimming removed 0 bases from V and 6 bases from J; junction bases left unmatched: 10. The CDR3 extends over 16 amino acids. In germline, CDR1 is DFQATT, CDR2 SNEGSKA (reference sequence).

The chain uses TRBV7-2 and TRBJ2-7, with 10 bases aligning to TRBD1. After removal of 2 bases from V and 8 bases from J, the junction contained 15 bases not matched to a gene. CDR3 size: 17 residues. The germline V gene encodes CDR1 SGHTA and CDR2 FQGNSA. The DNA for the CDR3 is TGTGCCAGCAGCTTACGTATTGGTTTGGGGACAGGGGATCAGCAGTACTTC. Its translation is CASSLRIGLGTGDQQYF.

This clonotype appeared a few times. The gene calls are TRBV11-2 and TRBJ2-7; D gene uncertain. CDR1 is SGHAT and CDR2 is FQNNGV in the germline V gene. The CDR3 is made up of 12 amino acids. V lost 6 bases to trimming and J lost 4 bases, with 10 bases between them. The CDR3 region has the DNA TGTGCCAGCAGAGGGTTTTCGTACGAGCAGTACTTC. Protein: CASRGFSYEQYF.

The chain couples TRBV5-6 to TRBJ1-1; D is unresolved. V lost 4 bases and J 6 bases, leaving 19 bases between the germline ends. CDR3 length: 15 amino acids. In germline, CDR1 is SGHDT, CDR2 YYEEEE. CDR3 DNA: TGTGCCAGCAGCCCCCCGACGGACTACATGCCTGAAGCTTTCTTT. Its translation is CASSPPTDYMPEAFF.

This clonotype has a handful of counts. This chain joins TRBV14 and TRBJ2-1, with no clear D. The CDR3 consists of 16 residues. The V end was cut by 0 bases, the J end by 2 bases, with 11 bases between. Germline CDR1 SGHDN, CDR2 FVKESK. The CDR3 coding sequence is TGTGCCAGCAGCCAAGATGTGTATATACCCTACAATGAGCAGTTCTTC. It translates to CASSQDVYIPYNEQFF. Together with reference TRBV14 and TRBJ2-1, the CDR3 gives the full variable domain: EAGVTQFPSHSVIEKGQTVTLRCDPISGHDNLYWYRRVMGKEIKFLLHFVKESKQDESGMPNNRFLAERTGGTYSTLKVQPAELEDSGVYFCASSQDVYIPYNEQFFGPGTRLTVL.

The CDR3 spells CSVEDLRTDDGYTF. For the CDR3, the DNA is TGCAGCGTTGAAGATCTACGAACCGATGATGGCTACACCTTC. The V call is TRBV29-1, the J call TRBJ1-2, with D hard to call. There are 14 residues in the CDR3. Germline lookup yields CDR1 SQVTM and CDR2 ANQGSEA. Trimming took 0 bases from V and 6 from J, leaving 14 bases between them.

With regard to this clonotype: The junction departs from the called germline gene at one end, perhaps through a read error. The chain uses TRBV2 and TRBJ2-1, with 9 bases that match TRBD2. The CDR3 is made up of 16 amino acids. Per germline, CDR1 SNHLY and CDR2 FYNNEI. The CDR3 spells CASSVGRVAGVGERFF. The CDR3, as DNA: TGTGCCAGCAGTGTGGGGCGTGTAGCGGGGGTAGGTGAGCGGTTCTTC.

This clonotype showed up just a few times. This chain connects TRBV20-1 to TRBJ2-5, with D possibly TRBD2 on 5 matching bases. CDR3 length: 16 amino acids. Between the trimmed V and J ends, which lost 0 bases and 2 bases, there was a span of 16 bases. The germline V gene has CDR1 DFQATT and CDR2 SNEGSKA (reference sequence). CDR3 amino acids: CSARDPAELSQETQYF. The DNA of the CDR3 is TGCAGTGCTAGAGATCCAGCGGAGCTTTCTCAAGAGACCCAGTACTTC.

Here the CDR3 reads CASSQTGGSPQETQYF. CDR3 nucleotide sequence: TGTGCCAGCTCACAGACAGGGGGGAGCCCCCAAGAGACCCAGTACTTC. This chain links TRBV18 with TRBJ2-5; 9 bases are a match to TRBD1. Trimming took 4 bases from V and 1 from J; bases not matched to a gene: 7. There are 16 residues in the CDR3. The germline V gene has CDR1 KGHSH and CDR2 LQKENI.

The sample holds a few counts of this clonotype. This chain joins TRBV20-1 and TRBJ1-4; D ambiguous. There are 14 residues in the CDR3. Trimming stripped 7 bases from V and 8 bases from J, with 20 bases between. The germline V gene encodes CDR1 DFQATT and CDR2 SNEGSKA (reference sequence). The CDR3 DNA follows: TGCAGTGTAGCGGATCAGGCCCTTACCGAAAAACTGTTTTTT. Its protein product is CSVADQALTEKLFF.

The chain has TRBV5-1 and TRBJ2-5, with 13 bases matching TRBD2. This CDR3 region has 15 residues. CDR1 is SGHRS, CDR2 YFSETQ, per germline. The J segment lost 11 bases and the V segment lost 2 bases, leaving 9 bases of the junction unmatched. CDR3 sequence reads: CASSFRLAGGREQYF. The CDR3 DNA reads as TGCGCCAGCAGCTTCAGACTAGCGGGAGGACGGGAGCAGTACTTC.

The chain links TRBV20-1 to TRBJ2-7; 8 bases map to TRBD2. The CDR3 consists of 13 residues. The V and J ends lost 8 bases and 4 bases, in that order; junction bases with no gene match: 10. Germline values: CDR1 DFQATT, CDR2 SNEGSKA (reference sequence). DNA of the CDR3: TGCAGTCCGACATTTAGCGGGATTTACGAGCAGTACTTC. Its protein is CSPTFSGIYEQYF.

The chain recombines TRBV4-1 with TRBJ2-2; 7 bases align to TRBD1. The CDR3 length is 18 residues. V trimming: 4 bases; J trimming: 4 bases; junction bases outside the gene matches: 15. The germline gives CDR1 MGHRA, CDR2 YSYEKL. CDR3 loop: CASSLETGSVGITGELFF. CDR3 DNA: TGCGCCAGCAGCCTAGAGACAGGGAGCGTCGGAATCACCGGGGAGCTGTTTTTT.

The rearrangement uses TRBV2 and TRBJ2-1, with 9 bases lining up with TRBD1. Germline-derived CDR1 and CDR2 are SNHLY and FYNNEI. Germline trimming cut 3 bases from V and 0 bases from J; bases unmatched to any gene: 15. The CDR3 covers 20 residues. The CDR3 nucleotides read TGTGCCAGCAGTGATAATCGGGGACAGGGTCTTTCAAGCTCCTACAATGAGCAGTTCTTC. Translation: CASSDNRGQGLSSSYNEQFF.

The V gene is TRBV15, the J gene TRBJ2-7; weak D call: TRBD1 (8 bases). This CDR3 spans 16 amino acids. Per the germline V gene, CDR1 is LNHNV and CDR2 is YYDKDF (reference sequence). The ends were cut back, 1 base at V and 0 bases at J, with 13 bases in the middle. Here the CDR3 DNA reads TGTGCCACCAGCAGAGGGGGGGGACAGGCCTCCTACGAGCAGTACTTC. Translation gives CATSRGGGQASYEQYF.

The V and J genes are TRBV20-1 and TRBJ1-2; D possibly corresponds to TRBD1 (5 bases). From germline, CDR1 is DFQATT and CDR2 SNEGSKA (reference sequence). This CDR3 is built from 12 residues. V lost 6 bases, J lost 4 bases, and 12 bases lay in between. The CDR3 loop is CSAPGGPYGYTF. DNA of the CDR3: TGCAGTGCCCCCGGGGGACCCTATGGCTACACCTTC.

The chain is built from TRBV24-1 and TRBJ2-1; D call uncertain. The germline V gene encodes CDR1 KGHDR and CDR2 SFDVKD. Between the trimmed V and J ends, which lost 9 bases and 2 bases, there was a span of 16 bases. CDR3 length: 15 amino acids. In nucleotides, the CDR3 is TGTGCCACCCAGCCATCCAGTGGGGCCTACAATGAGCAGTTCTTC. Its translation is CATQPSSGAYNEQFF.

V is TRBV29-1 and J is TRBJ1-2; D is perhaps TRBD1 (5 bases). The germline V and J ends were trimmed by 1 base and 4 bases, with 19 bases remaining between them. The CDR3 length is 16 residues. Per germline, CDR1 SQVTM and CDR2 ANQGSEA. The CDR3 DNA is TGCAGCGTTGAAGGGGGGGAGTTGGCAGGGTCCTATGGCTACACCTTC. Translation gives CSVEGGELAGSYGYTF.

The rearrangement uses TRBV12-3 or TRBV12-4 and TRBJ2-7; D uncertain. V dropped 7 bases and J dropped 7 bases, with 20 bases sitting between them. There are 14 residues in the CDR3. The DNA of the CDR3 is TGTGCCAGCACCCCTGGTTTTGGGCTGGGGGAGCAGTACTTC. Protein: CASTPGFGLGEQYF.

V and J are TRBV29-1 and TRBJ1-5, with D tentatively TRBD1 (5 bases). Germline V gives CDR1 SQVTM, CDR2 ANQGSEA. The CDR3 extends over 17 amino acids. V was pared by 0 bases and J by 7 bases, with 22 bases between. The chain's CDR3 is CSVEDRFVWQGGQPQHF. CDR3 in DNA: TGCAGCGTTGAAGATCGGTTTGTATGGCAGGGAGGACAGCCCCAGCATTTT. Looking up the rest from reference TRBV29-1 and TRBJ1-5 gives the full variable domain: SAVISQKPSRDICQRGTSLTIQCQVDSQVTMMFWYRQQPGQSLTLIATANQGSEATYESGFVIDKFPISRPNLTFSTLTVSNMSPEDSSIYLCSVEDRFVWQGGQPQHFGDGTRLSIL.